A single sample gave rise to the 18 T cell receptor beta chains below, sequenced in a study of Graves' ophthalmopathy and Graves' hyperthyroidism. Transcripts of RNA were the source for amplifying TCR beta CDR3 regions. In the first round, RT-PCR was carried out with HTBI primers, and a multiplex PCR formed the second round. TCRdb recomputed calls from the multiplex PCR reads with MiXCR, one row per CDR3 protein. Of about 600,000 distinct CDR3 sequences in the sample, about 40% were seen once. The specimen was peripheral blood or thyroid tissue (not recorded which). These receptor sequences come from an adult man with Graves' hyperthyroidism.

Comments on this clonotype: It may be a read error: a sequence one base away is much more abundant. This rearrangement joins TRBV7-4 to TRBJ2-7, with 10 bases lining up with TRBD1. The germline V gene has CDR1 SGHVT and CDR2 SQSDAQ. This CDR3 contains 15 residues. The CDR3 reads CASSHPGQGTAEQYF. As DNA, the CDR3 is TGCGCCAGCAGCCACCCGGGACAGGGGACGGCCGAGCAGTACTTC.

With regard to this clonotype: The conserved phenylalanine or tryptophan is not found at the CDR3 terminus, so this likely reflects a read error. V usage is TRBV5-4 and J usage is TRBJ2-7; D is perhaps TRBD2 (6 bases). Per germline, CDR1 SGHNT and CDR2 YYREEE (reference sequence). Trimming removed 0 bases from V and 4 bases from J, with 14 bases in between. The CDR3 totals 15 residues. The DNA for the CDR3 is TGTGCCAGCAGCTTGGGTGGTAGCGGTTATTACGAGCAGTACTAC. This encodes CASSLGGSGYYEQYY.

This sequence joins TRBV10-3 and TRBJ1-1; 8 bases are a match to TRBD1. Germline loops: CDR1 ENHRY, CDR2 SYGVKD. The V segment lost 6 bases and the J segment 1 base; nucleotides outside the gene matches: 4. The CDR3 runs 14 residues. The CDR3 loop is CAIRDGQGNTEAFF. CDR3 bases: TGTGCCATCAGAGACGGACAGGGGAACACTGAAGCTTTCTTT.

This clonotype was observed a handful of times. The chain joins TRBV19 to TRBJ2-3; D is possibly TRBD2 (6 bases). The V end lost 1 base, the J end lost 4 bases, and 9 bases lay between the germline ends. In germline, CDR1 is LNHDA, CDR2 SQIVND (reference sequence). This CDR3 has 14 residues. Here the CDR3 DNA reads TGTGCCAGTAGTATAGGTGGGGGGTCAGATACGCAGTATTTT. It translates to CASSIGGGSDTQYF.

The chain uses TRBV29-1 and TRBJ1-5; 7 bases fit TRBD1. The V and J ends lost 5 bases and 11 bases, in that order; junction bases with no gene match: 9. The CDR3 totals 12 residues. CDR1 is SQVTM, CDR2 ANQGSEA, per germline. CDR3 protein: CSVMGGTETQHF. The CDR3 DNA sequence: TGCAGCGTTATGGGCGGGACAGAGACCCAGCATTTT.

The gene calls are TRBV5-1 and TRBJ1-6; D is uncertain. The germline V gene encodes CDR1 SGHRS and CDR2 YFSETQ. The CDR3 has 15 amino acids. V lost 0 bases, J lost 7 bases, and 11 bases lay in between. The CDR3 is CASSLDGRSNSPLHF. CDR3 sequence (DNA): TGCGCCAGCAGCTTGGACGGAAGATCAAATTCACCCCTCCACTTT.

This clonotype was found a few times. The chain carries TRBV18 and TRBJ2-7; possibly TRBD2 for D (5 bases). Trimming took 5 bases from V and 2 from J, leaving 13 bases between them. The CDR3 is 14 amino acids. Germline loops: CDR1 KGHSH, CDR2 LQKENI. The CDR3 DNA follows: TGTGCCAGCTCAGCCACTAGAGATGCCTACGAGCAGTACTTC. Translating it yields CASSATRDAYEQYF. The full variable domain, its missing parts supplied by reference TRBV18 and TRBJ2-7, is NAGVMQNPRHLVRRRGQEARLRCSPMKGHSHVYWYRQLPEEGLKFMVYLQKENIIDESGMPKERFSAEFPKEGPSILRIQQVVRGDSAAYFCASSATRDAYEQYFGPGTRLTVT.

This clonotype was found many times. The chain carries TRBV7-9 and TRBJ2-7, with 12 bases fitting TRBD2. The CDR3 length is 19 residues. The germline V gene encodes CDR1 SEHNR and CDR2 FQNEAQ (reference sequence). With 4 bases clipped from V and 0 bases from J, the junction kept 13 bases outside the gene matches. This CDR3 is CASSSWEGLAGLYSYEQYF. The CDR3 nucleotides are TGTGCCAGCAGCTCGTGGGAAGGACTAGCGGGACTCTACTCCTACGAGCAGTACTTC.

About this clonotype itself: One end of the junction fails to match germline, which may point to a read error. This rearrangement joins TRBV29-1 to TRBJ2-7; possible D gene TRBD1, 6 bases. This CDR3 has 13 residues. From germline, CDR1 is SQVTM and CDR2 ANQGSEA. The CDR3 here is CSVGTATSYKQYF. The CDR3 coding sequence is TGCAGCGTTGGGACAGCCACATCCTACAAGCAGTACTTC.

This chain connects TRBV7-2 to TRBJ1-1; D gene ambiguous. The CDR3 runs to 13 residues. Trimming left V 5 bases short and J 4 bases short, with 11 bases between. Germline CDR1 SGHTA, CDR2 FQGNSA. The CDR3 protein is CASSPHLGTEAFF. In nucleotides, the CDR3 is TGTGCCAGCAGCCCACACTTGGGCACTGAAGCTTTCTTT.

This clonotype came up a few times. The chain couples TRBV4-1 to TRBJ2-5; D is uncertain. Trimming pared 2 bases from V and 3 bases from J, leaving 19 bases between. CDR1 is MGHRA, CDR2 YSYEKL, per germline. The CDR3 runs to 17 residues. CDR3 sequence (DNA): TGCGCCAGCAGCCAACTCCCTACCCACAGAACGAAAGAGACCCAGTACTTC. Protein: CASSQLPTHRTKETQYF.

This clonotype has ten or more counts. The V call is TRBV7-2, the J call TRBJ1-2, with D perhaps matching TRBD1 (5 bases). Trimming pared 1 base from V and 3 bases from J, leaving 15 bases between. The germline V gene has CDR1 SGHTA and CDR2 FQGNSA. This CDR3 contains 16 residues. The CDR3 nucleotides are TGTGCCAGCAGCTTAGAGAGCCAGGGCTGGTACTATGGCTACACCTTC. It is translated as CASSLESQGWYYGYTF.

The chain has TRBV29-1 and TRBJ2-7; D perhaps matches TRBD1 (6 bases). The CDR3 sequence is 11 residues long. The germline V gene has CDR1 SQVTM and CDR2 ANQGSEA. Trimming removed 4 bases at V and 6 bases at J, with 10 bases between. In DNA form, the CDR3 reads TGCAGCGTTGCCAAGACAGGCGAGCAGTACTTC. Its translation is CSVAKTGEQYF.

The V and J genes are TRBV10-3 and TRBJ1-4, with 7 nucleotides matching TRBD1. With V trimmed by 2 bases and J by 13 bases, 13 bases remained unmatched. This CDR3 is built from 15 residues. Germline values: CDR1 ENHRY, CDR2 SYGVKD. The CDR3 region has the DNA TGTGCCATCAGTGAGGGAAGGGGGCTAACAAGCGGACTGTTTTTT. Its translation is CAISEGRGLTSGLFF.

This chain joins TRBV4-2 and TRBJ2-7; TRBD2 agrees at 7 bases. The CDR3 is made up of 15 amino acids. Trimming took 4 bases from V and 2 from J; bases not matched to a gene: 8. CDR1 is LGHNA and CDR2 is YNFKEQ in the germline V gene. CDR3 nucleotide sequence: TGTGCCAGCAGCCCCTCGGGTCTAGCGGCCTACGAGCAGTACTTC. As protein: CASSPSGLAAYEQYF.

CDR3 in amino acids: CASSVTSGANNEQFF. In nucleotides, the CDR3 is TGTGCCAGCAGCGTGACTAGCGGGGCAAACAATGAGCAGTTCTTC. The V and J genes are TRBV7-3 and TRBJ2-5; 11 bases match TRBD2. Near its end, the DNA agrees better with TRBJ2-1, so the J call may be wrong. Germline-derived CDR1 and CDR2 are SGHTA and FQGTGA. This CDR3 contains 15 residues.

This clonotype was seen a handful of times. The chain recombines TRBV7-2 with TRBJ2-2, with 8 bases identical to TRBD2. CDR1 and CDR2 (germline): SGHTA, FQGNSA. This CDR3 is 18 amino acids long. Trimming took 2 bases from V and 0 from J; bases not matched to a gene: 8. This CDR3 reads CASSLKMSGSPNTGELFF. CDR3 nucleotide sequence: TGTGCCAGCAGCTTAAAGATGAGCGGGAGTCCGAACACCGGGGAGCTGTTTTTT.

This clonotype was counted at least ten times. CDR3 residues: CASSYGGHTEAFF. CDR3 nucleotides: TGTGCCAGCAGTTACGGGGGGCACACTGAAGCTTTCTTT. The rearrangement uses TRBV6-5 and TRBJ1-1; possible D gene TRBD1, 6 bases. The V gene's germline CDR1 is MNHEY and CDR2 SVGAGI. The V end was cut by 2 bases, the J end by 3 bases, with 7 bases between. This CDR3 comprises 13 residues.